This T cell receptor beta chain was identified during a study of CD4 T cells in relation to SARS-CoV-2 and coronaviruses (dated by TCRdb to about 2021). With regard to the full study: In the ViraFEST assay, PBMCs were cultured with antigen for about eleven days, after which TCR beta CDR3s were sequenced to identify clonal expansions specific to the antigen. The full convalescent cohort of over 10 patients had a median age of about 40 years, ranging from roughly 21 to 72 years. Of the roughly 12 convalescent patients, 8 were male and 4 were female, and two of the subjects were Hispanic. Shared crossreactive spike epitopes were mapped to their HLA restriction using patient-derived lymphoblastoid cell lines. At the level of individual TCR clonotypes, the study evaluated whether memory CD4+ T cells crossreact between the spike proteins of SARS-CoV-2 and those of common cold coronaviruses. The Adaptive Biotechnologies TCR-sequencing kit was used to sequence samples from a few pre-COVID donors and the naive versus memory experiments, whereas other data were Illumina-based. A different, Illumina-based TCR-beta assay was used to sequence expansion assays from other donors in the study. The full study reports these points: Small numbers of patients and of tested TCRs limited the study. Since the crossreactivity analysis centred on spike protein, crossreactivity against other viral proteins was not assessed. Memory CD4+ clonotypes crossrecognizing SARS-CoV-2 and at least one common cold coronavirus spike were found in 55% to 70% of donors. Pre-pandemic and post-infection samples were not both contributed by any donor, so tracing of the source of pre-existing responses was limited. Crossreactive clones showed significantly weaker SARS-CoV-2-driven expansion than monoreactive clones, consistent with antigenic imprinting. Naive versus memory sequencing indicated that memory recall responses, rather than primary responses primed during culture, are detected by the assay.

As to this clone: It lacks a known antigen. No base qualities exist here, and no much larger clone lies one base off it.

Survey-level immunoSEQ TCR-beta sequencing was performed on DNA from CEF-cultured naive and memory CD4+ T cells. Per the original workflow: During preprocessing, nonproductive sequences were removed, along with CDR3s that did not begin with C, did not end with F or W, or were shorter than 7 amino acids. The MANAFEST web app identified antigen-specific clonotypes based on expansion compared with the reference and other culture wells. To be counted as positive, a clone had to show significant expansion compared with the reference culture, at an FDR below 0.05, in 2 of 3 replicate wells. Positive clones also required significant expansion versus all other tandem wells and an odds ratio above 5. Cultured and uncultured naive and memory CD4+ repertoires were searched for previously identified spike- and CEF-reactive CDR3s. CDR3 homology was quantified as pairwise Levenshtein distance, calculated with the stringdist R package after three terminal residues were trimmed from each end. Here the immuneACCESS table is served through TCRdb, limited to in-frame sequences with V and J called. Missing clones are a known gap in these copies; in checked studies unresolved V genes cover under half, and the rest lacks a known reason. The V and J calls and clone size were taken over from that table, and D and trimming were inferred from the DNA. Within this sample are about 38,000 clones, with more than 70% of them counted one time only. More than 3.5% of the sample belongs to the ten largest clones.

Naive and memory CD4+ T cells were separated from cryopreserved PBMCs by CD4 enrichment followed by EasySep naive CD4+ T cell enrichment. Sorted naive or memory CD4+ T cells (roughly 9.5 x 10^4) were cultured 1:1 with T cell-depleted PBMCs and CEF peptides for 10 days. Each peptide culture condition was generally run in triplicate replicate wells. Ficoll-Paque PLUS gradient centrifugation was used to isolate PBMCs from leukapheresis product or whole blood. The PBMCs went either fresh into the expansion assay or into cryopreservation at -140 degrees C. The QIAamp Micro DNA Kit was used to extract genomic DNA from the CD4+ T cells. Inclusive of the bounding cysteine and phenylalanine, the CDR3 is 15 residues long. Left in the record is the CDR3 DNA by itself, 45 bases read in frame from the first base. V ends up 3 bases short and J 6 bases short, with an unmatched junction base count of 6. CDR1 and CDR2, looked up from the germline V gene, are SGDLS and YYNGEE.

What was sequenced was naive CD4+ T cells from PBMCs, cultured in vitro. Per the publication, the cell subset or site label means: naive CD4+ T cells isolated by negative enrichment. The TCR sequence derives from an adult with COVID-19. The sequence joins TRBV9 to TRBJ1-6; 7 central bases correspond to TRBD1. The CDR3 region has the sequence CASSAGTVFNSPLHF. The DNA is TGTGCCAGCAGCGCAGGGACAGTATTTAATTCACCCCTCCACTTT.